The source of this T cell receptor beta chain is a study of OX40 agonist ivuxolimab in advanced cancers. About the study as a whole: Ivuxolimab, which targeted the costimulatory receptor OX40 (CD134), was an agonistic, fully human IgG2 monoclonal antibody. The purpose of peripheral TCRbeta sequencing was to test whether ivuxolimab changed TCR sequence diversity and led to clonal T-cell expansion. Of the approximately 54 dose-escalation patients, hepatocellular carcinoma was present in around 19, melanoma in some 15, renal cell carcinoma in 9 and head and neck cancer in 9. A male proportion of approximately 83% and a mean age of approximately 58 years, ranging from roughly 23 to 80, were recorded for the dose-escalation cohort. Three dose-escalation patients achieved partial responses, one with hepatocellular carcinoma and two with cutaneous melanoma. Patients were allowed to have had prior anti-PD-1, anti-PD-L1 or anti-CTLA-4 therapy, and around 40% of the dose-escalation patients had previously received checkpoint inhibitors. Intravenous ivuxolimab was administered to patients every 2 weeks at six dose levels: 0.01, 0.1, 0.3, 1.5, 3 and 10 mg/kg. The paper reports the monotherapy dose-escalation portion (N ≈ 50 patients) of the phase I ivuxolimab trial. General conclusions and limits of the study: At doses of 0.1 to 3.0 mg/kg, clonal expansion of both CD4+ and CD8+ T cells in blood was seen between baseline and week 6. Low levels of normalized T-cell clonal expansion were also seen in some patients who did not respond. After ivuxolimab, more expanded clones were found on average in CD8+ T cells than in CD4+ T cells. Antigen specificity was not determined for the clonally expanded peripheral T cells. In the 0.1-3.0 mg/kg groups, partial responders had among the lowest normalized peripheral clonal expansion, particularly in CD8+ T cells.

Patients with a history of autoimmune disease or receiving systemic immunosuppression were excluded from the trial. Peripheral blood for TCR sequencing was collected from all dose cohorts at baseline, on cycle 4 day 1, and on cycle 7 day 1. The samples were drawn from a first-in-human, open-label, multicenter phase I dose-escalation trial of ivuxolimab. The trial enrolled adults with locally advanced or metastatic head and neck squamous cell, hepatocellular, melanoma or renal cell carcinoma. Before TCR sequencing, CD4+ T cells and CD8+ T cells from peripheral blood were sorted into separate populations. Note on this clone: This clone's antigen is unknown. No base quality information exists; no much larger clone differs at one position.

Inclusive of the bounding cysteine and phenylalanine, the CDR3 is 15 residues long. Only the CDR3 region is kept as DNA, spanning 45 bases read in frame from base 1. V and J are trimmed by 7 bases and 4 bases, and the gene matches miss 10 bases of the junction. CDR1 and CDR2, looked up from the germline V gene, are MDHEN and SYDVKM. For sequencing of the TCRbeta CDR3 region, genomic DNA was extracted from the sorted cells. The immunoSEQ Assay was used to sequence the TCRbeta CDR3 regions. What TCRdb holds here is the immuneACCESS table cut down to in-frame rearrangements. Part of the clones is not present; checked against another copy, under half of the missing clones reflect an unresolved V gene, and the others are unexplained. The sample table shows some 64,000 clones, and under 90% are seen once. Less than 0.55% of the sample rests with the top ten.

This sequence originates from an adult with an advanced solid tumor such as melanoma, head and neck, liver or kidney cancer. This specimen was CD4+ or CD8+ T cells sorted from blood, taken in a trial of the OX40 agonist ivuxolimab. The chain was built from TRBV28 and TRBJ1-2; 9 junctional bases match TRBD1. The CDR3 protein is CASTEGDREAYGYTF. Read as DNA, the sequence is TGTGCCAGCACCGAAGGGGACAGGGAGGCCTATGGCTACACCTTC.